The 21 T cell receptor beta chains reported below all come from one sample, sequenced in a study of Graves' ophthalmopathy and Graves' hyperthyroidism. Amplified material comprised TCR beta CDR3 regions derived from RNA transcripts. HTBI primers were used in a first-round RT-PCR, which preceded a second-round multiplex PCR. Each CDR3 protein is one row after TCRdb ran MiXCR on the multiplex PCR reads. The table has about 1.1 million distinct CDR3 sequences, 36% seen once. Sequencing was performed on peripheral blood or thyroid tissue (not recorded which). The receptors shown here come from an adult man with Graves' hyperthyroidism.

CDR3 bases: TGTGCCAGCAGTTTATCGGTAACGGGGAACACTGAAGCTTTCTTT. As protein: CASSLSVTGNTEAFF. The rearrangement joins TRBV9 to TRBJ1-1; D unclear. This CDR3 spans 15 amino acids. CDR1 is SGDLS, CDR2 YYNGEE, per germline. V lost 5 bases and J 1 base, leaving 15 bases between the germline ends.

The V gene is TRBV24-1, the J gene TRBJ2-2; D uncertain. Trimming cost V 7 bases and J 6 bases, with 8 bases left between them. The CDR3 is 12 residues long. Germline values: CDR1 KGHDR, CDR2 SFDVKD. DNA of the CDR3: TGTGCCACCAGCGAGGAAGCCGGGGAGCTGTTTTTT. Translating gives CATSEEAGELFF.

This clonotype was counted many times. The rearrangement links TRBV15 to TRBJ1-5; 7 positions agree with TRBD1. The junction had 3 bases not matched to a gene; V was cut back by 0 bases and J by 4 bases. Germline V gives CDR1 LNHNV, CDR2 YYDKDF (reference sequence). This CDR3 spans 15 amino acids. CDR3 sequence reads: CATSRDNRGNQPQHF. The CDR3 DNA reads TGTGCCACCAGCAGAGATAACAGGGGTAATCAGCCCCAGCATTTT. Looking up the rest from reference TRBV15 and TRBJ1-5 gives the full variable domain: DAMVIQNPRYQVTQFGKPVTLSCSQTLNHNVMYWYQQKSSQAPKLLFHYYDKDFNNEADTPDNFQSRRPNTSFCFLDIRSPGLGDTAMYLCATSRDNRGNQPQHFGDGTRLSIL.

This clonotype was picked up a small number of times. This chain connects TRBV12-3 or TRBV12-4 to TRBJ2-2, with 7 bases identical to TRBD1. The trim removed 6 bases at V and 1 base at J, leaving 8 bases unmatched. The CDR3 totals 16 residues. As DNA, the CDR3 is TGTGCCAGCAGGGTAGGGACAGCCAGGAACACCGGGGAGCTGTTTTTT. Amino acids: CASRVGTARNTGELFF.

The V and J genes are TRBV9 and TRBJ1-5, with a weak D call TRBD1 (5 bases). Germline V lookup: CDR1 SGDLS, CDR2 YYNGEE. This CDR3 has 13 amino acids. Trimming cost V 2 bases and J 14 bases, with 17 bases left between them. CDR3: CASSVEAGLDEHF. For the CDR3, the DNA is TGTGCCAGCAGCGTTGAGGCAGGGTTAGACGAGCATTTT.

DNA for the CDR3: TGTGCCATCAGTGAGCTAGCGGGGGGGTACGAGCAGTACTTC. Protein sequence: CAISELAGGYEQYF. J is TRBJ2-7 and V is TRBV10-3, with 12 bases matching TRBD2. The CDR3 has 14 residues. Trimming removed 2 bases from V and 4 bases from J; junction bases left unmatched: 0. Germline V gives CDR1 ENHRY, CDR2 SYGVKD.

A remark on this clonotype: One end of the junction is discordant with germline, which a read error may explain. As DNA, the CDR3 is TGCGCCAGCAGCCTCAGGGGGCGCGGCACCGGGGAGCTGTTTTTT. Its translation is CASSLRGRGTGELFF. The chain combines TRBV11-1 with TRBJ2-2; 8 positions match TRBD1. The length of the CDR3 is 15 residues. CDR1 SGHAT and CDR2 FQDESV come from the germline V gene (reference sequence).

This clonotype was detected ten times or more. J is TRBJ1-1 and V is TRBV10-3; D may be TRBD1 (6 bases). The CDR3 has 14 amino acids. The ends were cut back, 5 bases at V and 2 bases at J, with 12 bases in the middle. The V gene's germline CDR1 is ENHRY and CDR2 SYGVKD. CDR3: CAISTKGGNTEAFF. The DNA for the CDR3 is TGTGCCATCAGTACAAAGGGGGGAAACACTGAAGCTTTCTTT.

This clonotype was seen at least ten times. The gene calls are TRBV20-1 and TRBJ1-3, with no clear D. The CDR3 contains 16 residues. Trimming removed 0 bases at V and 0 bases at J, with 12 bases between. Germline loops: CDR1 DFQATT, CDR2 SNEGSKA (reference sequence). The CDR3 region is CSARDDFDDSGNTIYF. CDR3 DNA: TGCAGTGCTAGAGATGATTTCGACGACTCTGGAAACACCATATATTTT.

Written as DNA, the CDR3 is TGTGCCAGCAGGTCTACAGGGGCGACCTACGAGCAGTACTTC. Its translation: CASRSTGATYEQYF. This chain uses TRBV7-8 with TRBJ2-7, with 7 bases fitting TRBD1. There are 14 residues in the CDR3. Germline V lookup: CDR1 SGHVS, CDR2 FQNEAQ. V lost 6 bases and J lost 2; bases outside the gene matches: 7.

This clonotype was counted between two and nine times. The rearrangement joins TRBV6-5 to TRBJ1-5; 7 bases line up with TRBD1. CDR3 length: 13 residues. Germline loops: CDR1 MNHEY, CDR2 SVGAGI. With V trimmed by 7 bases and J by 4 bases, 4 bases remained unmatched. This CDR3 reads CASTTGLNQPQHF. The DNA for the CDR3 is TGTGCCAGCACGACAGGGCTGAATCAGCCCCAGCATTTT.

This clonotype appeared a few times. The rearrangement joins TRBV6-5 to TRBJ1-2, with 12 bases lining up with TRBD1. Germline CDR1 and CDR2: MNHEY and SVGAGI. The V gene end was trimmed by 0 bases and the J gene end by 6 bases; junction bases not matched to a gene: 11. This CDR3 region has 18 residues. The CDR3 DNA follows: TGTGCCAGCAGTTACTCCCTAGGCTCGGGACAGGGGGCGCATGGCTACACCTTC. Residues: CASSYSLGSGQGAHGYTF.

Worth noting for this clonotype: The junction differs from germline at one of its ends, possibly a read error. The chain carries TRBV7-9 and TRBJ2-7; 10 bases match TRBD1. Germline V gene data show CDR1 as SEHNR and CDR2 as FQNEAQ (reference sequence). The CDR3 runs 15 residues. DNA for the CDR3: TGTGTCAGCAGCTCACCGGGACAGGGGTCCTACGAGCAGTACTTC. This gives the protein CVSSSPGQGSYEQYF. Based on the CDR3 plus reference TRBV7-9 and TRBJ2-7, the full variable domain is DTGVSQNPRHKITKRGQNVTFRCDPISEHNRLYWYRQTLGQGPEFLTYFQNEAQLEKSRLLSDRFSAERPKGSFSTLEIQRTEQGDSAMYLCVSSSPGQGSYEQYFGPGTRLTVT.

This clonotype has ten or more counts. The chain joins TRBV20-1 to TRBJ1-6; tentatively, D is TRBD1 (5 bases). The CDR3 runs 14 residues. Germline CDR1 DFQATT, CDR2 SNEGSKA (reference sequence). The V gene lost 4 bases and the J gene lost 8 bases, with 15 bases spanning the gap. CDR3 in amino acids: CSATAGTRDSPLHF. The CDR3, as DNA: TGCAGTGCTACGGCAGGGACCAGGGATTCACCCCTCCACTTT.

This clonotype was seen many times. This chain links TRBV2 with TRBJ1-5, with 9 bases that match TRBD1. The length of the CDR3 is 14 residues. V was clipped by 4 bases and J by 7 bases; unmatched bases: 5. Germline V gene sequence: CDR1 SNHLY, CDR2 FYNNEI. The CDR3 region has the DNA TGTGCCAGCAGTGGGGGACAGGGTAGACAGCCCCAGCATTTT. Translating it yields CASSGGQGRQPQHF.

This clonotype has just a few counts. This sequence joins TRBV15 and TRBJ2-2; D unclear. The CDR3 covers 15 residues. V lost 0 bases and J lost 0, with 5 bases in between. The germline gives CDR1 LNHNV, CDR2 YYDKDF (reference sequence). The CDR3, as DNA: TGTGCCACCAGCAGAGATCGGACGAACACCGGGGAGCTGTTTTTT. Protein product: CATSRDRTNTGELFF.

The chain has TRBV7-9 and TRBJ2-7; 7 bases agree with TRBD1. CDR1 and CDR2 from the germline V gene are SEHNR and FQNEAQ (reference sequence). V lost 4 bases, J lost 2 bases, and 5 bases stayed unmatched. The CDR3 runs 14 residues. The DNA for the CDR3 is TGTGCCAGCAGCTGGGACAGAGATCCCTACGAGCAGTACTTC. Protein product: CASSWDRDPYEQYF.

The chain combines TRBV10-2 with TRBJ2-2; D may be TRBD1 (5 bases). V lost 3 bases, J lost 13 bases, and 12 bases lay in between. The CDR3 loop spans 12 amino acids. Germline V gene sequence: CDR1 WSHSY, CDR2 SAAADI. The CDR3: CASSEVQGVLFF. For the CDR3, the DNA is TGCGCCAGCAGTGAAGTGCAGGGCGTGCTGTTTTTT.

The gene calls are TRBV6-5 and TRBJ2-7, with 9 nucleotides matching TRBD2. Germline-derived CDR1 and CDR2 are MNHEY and SVGAGI. This CDR3 has 16 residues. V was clipped by 5 bases and J by 2 bases; unmatched bases: 10. The chain's CDR3 is CASSAKTSGYTYEQYF. CDR3 nucleotides: TGTGCCAGCAGTGCCAAAACTAGCGGGTATACCTACGAGCAGTACTTC.

In DNA form, the CDR3 reads TGTGCCAGCAGCTGGGGTCCAGGGGGGGAAGAGACCCAGTACTTC. Protein: CASSWGPGGEETQYF. This chain uses TRBV7-9 with TRBJ2-5; either TRBD1 or TRBD2 may fit D (7 bases each). The ends were cut back, 4 bases at V and 3 bases at J, with 15 bases in the middle. Germline loops: CDR1 SEHNR, CDR2 FQNEAQ (reference sequence). This CDR3 has 15 amino acids.

The chain employs TRBV5-5 and TRBJ2-7, with no clear D. V was cut by 0 bases and J by 6 bases, with 7 bases left in between. The CDR3 is 12 amino acids. Germline CDR1 is SGHKS and CDR2 is YYEKEE (reference sequence). CDR3 DNA sequence: TGTGCCAGCAGCTTGGATACAAGCGAGCAGTACTTC. Translating gives CASSLDTSEQYF.